This passage covers 3 T cell receptor beta chains from one sample sequenced in a study of cytomegalovirus exposure and HLA in healthy donors. The study ran its PCR with 60 Vbeta and 13 Jbeta primers. Repertoires were generated with immunoSEQ multiplex PCR, while TCRdb's copy carries only in-frame clones and drops some. This sample yields around 170,000 clones, of which 80% are seen a single time; around 1.4% belongs to the top ten. The sample consisted of PBMCs. Receptors originate from a girl under 18 in good health and CMV-seropositive.

V gene TRBV19 combines with J gene TRBJ1-2; 11 nucleotides line up with TRBD1. CDR3 length: 16 residues. The J segment lost 6 bases and the V segment lost 6 bases, leaving 12 bases of the junction unmatched. Germline loops: CDR1 LNHDA, CDR2 SQIVND (reference sequence). The CDR3 DNA reads as TGTGCCAGTAGGAGCGGACAGGGGGCTTTTGAGAATGGCTACACCTTC. It yields the protein CASRSGQGAFENGYTF.

The sample holds a few counts of this clone. This chain joins TRBV4-1 and TRBJ2-5; the match to TRBD2 covers 12 bases. Germline CDR1 and CDR2: MGHRA and YSYEKL. Trimming cost V 4 bases and J 5 bases; bases outside gene matches: 5. The CDR3 totals 15 residues. The CDR3 is CASSLRTSGVETQYF. The CDR3 DNA reads as TGCGCCAGCAGCCTAAGGACTAGCGGGGTGGAGACCCAGTACTTC.

This chain links TRBV7-9 with TRBJ1-4, with D possibly TRBD1 on 5 matching bases. V shed 1 base and J shed 10 bases, with 10 bases lying between them. This CDR3 is built from 13 residues. The germline CDR1 and CDR2 sequences are SEHNR and FQNEAQ (reference sequence). CDR3 in amino acids: CASSLEATGKLFF. The CDR3 DNA reads TGTGCCAGCAGCTTAGAAGCCACAGGAAAACTGTTTTTT.